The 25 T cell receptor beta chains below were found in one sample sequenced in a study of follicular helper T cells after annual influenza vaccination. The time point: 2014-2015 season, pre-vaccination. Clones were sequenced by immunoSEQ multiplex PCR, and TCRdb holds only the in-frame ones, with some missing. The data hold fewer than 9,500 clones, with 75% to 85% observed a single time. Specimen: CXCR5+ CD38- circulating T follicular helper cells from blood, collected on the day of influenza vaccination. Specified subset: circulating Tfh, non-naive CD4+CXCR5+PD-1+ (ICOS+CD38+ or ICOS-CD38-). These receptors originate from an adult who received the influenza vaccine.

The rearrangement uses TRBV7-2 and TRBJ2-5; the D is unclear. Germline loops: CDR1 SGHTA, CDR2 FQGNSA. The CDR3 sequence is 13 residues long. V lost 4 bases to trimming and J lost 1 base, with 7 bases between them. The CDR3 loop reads CASSSRTQETQYF. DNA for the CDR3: TGTGCCAGCAGCTCCAGGACCCAAGAGACCCAGTACTTC.

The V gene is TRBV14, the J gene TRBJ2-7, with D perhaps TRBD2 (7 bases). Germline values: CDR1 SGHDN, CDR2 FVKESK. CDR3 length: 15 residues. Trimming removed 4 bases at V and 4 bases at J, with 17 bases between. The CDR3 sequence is CASSRERGGGYEQYF. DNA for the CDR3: TGTGCCAGCAGCCGAGAACGAGGGGGGGGTTACGAGCAGTACTTC.

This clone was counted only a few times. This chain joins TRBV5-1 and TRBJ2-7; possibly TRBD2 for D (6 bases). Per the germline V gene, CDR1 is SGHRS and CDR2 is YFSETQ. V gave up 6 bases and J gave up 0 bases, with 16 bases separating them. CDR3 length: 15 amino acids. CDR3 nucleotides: TGCGCCAGCAATCGGGGACTGGGGATCTCCTACGAGCAGTACTTC. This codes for CASNRGLGISYEQYF.

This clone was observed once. The CDR3 sequence is CASGRLAETQYF. The CDR3 region has the DNA TGTGCCAGCGGGCGACTAGCGGAGACCCAGTACTTC. The chain couples TRBV27 to TRBJ2-5; 8 nucleotides line up with TRBD2. Looked up from germline, CDR1 is MNHEY and CDR2 is SMNVEV (reference sequence). The V and J ends lost 8 bases and 5 bases, in that order; junction bases with no gene match: 4. This CDR3 is 12 amino acids long.

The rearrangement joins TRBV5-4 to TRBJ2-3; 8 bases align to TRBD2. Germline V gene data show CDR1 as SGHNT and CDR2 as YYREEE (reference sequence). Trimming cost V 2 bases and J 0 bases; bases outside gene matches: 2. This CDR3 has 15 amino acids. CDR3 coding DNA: TGTGCCAGCAGCTTCGGGGGGGACAGCACAGATACGCAGTATTTT. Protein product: CASSFGGDSTDTQYF.

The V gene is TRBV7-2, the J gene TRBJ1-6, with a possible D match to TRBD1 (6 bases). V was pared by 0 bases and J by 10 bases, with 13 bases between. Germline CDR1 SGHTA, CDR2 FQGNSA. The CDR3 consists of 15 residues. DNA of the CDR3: TGTGCCAGCAGCTTAGCGACAGGAGGAAGCTCACCCCTCCACTTT. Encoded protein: CASSLATGGSSPLHF.

CDR3 region: CASSLNLRNYGYTF. The CDR3 coding sequence is TGTGCCAGCAGTTTAAACTTGAGGAACTATGGCTACACCTTC. The chain couples TRBV28 to TRBJ1-2, with unresolved D. CDR1 and CDR2 from the germline V gene are MDHEN and SYDVKM. Trimming removed 2 bases from V and 2 bases from J, with 9 bases in between. The length of the CDR3 is 14 residues.

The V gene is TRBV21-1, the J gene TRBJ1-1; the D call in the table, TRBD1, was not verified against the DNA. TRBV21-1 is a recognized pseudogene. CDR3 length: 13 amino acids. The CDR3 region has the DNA TGTGCCAGCAGCAAAGAGGTCAGGTTGGATGCTTTCTTT. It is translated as CASSKEVRLDAFF.

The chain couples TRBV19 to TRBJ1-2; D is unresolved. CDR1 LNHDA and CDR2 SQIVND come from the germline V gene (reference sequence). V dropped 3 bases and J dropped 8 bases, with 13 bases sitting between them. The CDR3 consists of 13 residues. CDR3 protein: CASSILSPGGYTF. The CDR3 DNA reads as TGTGCCAGTAGTATTCTTTCACCGGGAGGCTACACCTTC.

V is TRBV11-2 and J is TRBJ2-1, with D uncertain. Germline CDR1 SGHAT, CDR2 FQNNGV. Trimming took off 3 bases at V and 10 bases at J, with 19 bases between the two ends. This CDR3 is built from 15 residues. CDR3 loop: CASSFPNGAAGEQFF. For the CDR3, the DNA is TGTGCCAGCAGCTTCCCCAACGGCGCCGCTGGGGAGCAGTTCTTC.

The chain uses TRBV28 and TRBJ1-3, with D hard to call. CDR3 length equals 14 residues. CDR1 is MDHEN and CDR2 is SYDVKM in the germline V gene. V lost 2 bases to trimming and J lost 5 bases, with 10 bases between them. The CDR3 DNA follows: TGTGCCAGCAGTTTAGGTACTAAGAGAAACACCATATATTTT. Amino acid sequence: CASSLGTKRNTIYF.

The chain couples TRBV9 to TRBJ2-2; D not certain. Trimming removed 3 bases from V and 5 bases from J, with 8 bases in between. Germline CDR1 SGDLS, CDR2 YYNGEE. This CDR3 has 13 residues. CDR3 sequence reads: CASSATVTGELFF. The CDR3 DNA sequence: TGTGCCAGCAGCGCGACCGTGACCGGGGAGCTGTTTTTT.

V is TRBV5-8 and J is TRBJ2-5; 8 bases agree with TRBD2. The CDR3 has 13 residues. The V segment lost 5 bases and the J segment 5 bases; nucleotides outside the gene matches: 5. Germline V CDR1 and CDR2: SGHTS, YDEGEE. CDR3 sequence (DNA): TGTGCCAGCAGACTAGCGGCCTCGGAGACCCAGTACTTC. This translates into CASRLAASETQYF.

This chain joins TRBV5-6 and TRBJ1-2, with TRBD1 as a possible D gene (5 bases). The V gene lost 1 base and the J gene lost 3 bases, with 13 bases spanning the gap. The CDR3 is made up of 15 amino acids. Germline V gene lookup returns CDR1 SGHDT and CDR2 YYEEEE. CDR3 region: CASSLLGGSDYGYTF. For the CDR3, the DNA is TGTGCCAGCAGCTTGCTGGGGGGAAGCGACTATGGCTACACCTTC. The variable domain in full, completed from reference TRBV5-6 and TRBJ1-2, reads DAGVTQSPTHLIKTRGQQVTLRCSPKSGHDTVSWYQQALGQGPQFIFQYYEEEERQRGNFPDRFSGHQFPNYSSELNVNALLLGDSALYLCASSLLGGSDYGYTFGSGTRLTVV.

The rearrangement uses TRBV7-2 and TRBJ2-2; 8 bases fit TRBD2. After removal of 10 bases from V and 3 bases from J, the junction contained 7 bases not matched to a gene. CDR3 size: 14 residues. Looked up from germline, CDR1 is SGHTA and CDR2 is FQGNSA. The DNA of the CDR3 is TGTGCCACCCGCGGGGGGTCCCACACCGGGGAGCTGTTTTTT. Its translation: CATRGGSHTGELFF.

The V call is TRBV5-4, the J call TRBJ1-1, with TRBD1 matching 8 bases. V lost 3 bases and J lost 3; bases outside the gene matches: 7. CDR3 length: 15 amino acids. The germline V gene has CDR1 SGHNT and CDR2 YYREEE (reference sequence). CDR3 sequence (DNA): TGTGCCAGCAGCTCGGTGACAGGGGTGTACACTGAAGCTTTCTTT. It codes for CASSSVTGVYTEAFF.

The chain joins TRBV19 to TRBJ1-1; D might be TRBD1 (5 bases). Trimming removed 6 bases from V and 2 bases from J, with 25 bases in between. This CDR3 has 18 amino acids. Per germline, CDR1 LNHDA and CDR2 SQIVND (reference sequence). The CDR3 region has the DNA TGTGCCAGTAGCCTTACCCTCACAGTTGGGAGGGGAAACACTGAAGCTTTCTTT. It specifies CASSLTLTVGRGNTEAFF.

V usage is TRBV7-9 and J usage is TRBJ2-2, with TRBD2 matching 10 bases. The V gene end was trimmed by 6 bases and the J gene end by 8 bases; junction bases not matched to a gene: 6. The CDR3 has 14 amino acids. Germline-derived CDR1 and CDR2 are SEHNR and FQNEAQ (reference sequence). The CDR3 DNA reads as TGTGCCAGCAGACCCACTAGCGGGGAAGGGGAGCTGTTTTTT. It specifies CASRPTSGEGELFF.

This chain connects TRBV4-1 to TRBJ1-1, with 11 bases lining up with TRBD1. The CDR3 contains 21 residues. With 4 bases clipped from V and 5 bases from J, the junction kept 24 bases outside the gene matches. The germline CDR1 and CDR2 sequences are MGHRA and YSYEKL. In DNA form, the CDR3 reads TGCGCCAGCAGCCTGGGGAACGGACAGGGGGCGATAAGGGGGACTAGGACTGAAGCTTTCTTT. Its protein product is CASSLGNGQGAIRGTRTEAFF.

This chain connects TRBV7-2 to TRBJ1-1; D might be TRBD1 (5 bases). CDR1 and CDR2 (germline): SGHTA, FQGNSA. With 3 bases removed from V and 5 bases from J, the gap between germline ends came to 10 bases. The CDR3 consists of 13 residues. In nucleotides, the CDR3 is TGTGCCAGCAGCTTCCGGCAGGGTACTGAAGCTTTCTTT. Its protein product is CASSFRQGTEAFF.

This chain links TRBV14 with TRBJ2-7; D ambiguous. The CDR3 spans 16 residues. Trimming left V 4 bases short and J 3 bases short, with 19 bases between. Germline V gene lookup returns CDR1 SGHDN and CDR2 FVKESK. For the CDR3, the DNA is TGTGCCAGCAGCCCTCTAGGCCGGGCGAGGAACTACGAGCAGTACTTC. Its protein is CASSPLGRARNYEQYF.

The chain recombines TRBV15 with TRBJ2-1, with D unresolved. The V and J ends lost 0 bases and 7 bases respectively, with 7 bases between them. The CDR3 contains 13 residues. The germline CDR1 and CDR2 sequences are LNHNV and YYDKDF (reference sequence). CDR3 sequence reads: CATSRERWNEQFF. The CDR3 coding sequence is TGTGCCACCAGCAGAGAAAGGTGGAATGAGCAGTTCTTC.

The CDR3 region is CASSQGAQQSYGEQFF. The CDR3 region has the DNA TGCGCCAGCAGCCAAGGCGCACAGCAGTCTTATGGTGAGCAGTTCTTC. The rearrangement links TRBV4-3 to TRBJ2-1; unclear D gene. The CDR3 length is 16 residues. Looked up from germline, CDR1 is LGHNA and CDR2 is YSLEER. V dropped 1 base and J dropped 9 bases, with 19 bases sitting between them.

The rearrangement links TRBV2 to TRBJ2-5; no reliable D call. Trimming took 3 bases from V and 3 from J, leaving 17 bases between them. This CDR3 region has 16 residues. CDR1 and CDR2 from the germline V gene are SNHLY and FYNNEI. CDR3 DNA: TGTGCCAGCAGTGACGTGGGAAGGCCCGCTGAAGAGACCCAGTACTTC. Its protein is CASSDVGRPAEETQYF.

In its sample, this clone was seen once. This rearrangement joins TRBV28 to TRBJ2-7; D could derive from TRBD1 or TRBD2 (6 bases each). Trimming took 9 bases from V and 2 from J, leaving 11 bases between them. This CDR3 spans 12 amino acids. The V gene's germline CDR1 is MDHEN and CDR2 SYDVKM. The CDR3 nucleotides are TGTGCCAGTCAGGGGAGGACCTACGAGCAGTACTTC. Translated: CASQGRTYEQYF.